This T cell receptor (beta chain) was observed in a study of early T cells in non-severe SARS-CoV-2 infection (dated by TCRdb to the early 2020s). Study-wide context: Bulk RNA from unsorted whole blood was used for TCR sequencing, so alpha and beta chains could not be paired. What the work shows at the level of the full study, not this receptor alone: VDJdb matching was skewed toward anti-spike CD8 responses, so virus-specific expansions were likely underestimated and private and CD4 specificities were missed.

Reading from cysteine to phenylalanine, the CDR3 counts 12 amino acids. CDR3 DNA only is kept here, 36 bases in frame from base 1. V loses 4 bases, J loses 13 bases, and the germline ends lie 17 bases apart. Taken from the germline V gene, the CDR1 and CDR2 loops are SQVTM and ANQGSEA. The study was a case-control design nested within a healthcare worker cohort in London, UK, with weekly nasopharyngeal swab PCR tests and blood sampling. Between 23 and 31 March 2020, the week of the UK lockdown, healthcare workers were enrolled and then followed up weekly for as long as 16 weeks. This clonotype was observed many times. Its cognate antigen has yet to be identified. There are no base qualities to consult, and no much larger clone falls within one base. Libraries came from 5' RACE. Sequenced on a NextSeq 500. The TCR library protocol attached unique molecular identifiers to individual cDNA molecules to correct for sequencing error and PCR bias. Sequencing covered both TCR alpha and beta chains, and within each sample the abundances of alpha and beta sequences were tightly co-correlated. Regarding the original processing steps: Decombinator V4 was used to annotate TCR sequences for V gene, J gene and CDR3. Expanded TCRs were defined as changing significantly between any two time points under a Poisson model with p below 0.0001. Abundances of TCRs were expressed as counts per million after normalisation to the total number of TCRs sequenced in each sample. TRAV1-2 paired with TRAJ12, TRAJ20 or TRAJ33 defined MAIT TCRs, while TRAV10 paired with TRAJ18 defined iNKT TCRs. VDJdb, accessed on 1 November 2021, was searched for TCRs annotated for CMV, EBV and SARS-CoV-2, and TCRs annotated for more than one antigen were excluded. Starting from the raw public reads, TCRdb applied fastp trimming at Q25, assembled clones with MiXCR and retained in-frame beta chains. CDR3 protein sequences are deduplicated, and each keeps its most common genes and DNA. V and J calls and clone size were set by TCRdb, not the authors. Here the sample has approximately 50,000 distinct CDR3 sequences; around 7.7% occur a single time. The ten largest clones capture roughly 5% of the sample.

This chain is built from TRBV29-1 and TRBJ2-1; the D call is possibly TRBD1 or TRBD2, each sharing 5 bases. The receptor's source is an adult who was a healthcare worker with PCR-confirmed SARS-CoV-2 infection or an uninfected control (not recorded which). What was sequenced was whole blood. The CDR3 has the sequence CSVGWGRDLQFF. The DNA sequence reads TGCAGCGTTGGCTGGGGGAGAGATTTACAGTTCTTC.